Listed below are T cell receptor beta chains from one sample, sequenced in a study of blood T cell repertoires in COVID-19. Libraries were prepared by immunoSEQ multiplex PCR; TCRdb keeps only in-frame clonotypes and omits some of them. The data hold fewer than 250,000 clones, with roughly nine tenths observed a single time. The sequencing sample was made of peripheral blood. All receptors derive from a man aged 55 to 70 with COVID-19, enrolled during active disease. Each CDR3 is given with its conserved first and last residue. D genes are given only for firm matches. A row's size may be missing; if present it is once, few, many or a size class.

TGTGCCAGCACCTCCACGGGGTTCATGAACACTGAAGCTTTCTTT | CASTSTGFMNTEAFF | . | TRBJ1-1 | . | TRBV2
TGTGCCAGCAGCCAAGTATCAGATACGCAGTATTTT | CASSQVSDTQYF | . | TRBJ2-3 | . | TRBV3-1/TRBV3-2
TGTGCCAGCAGTTTAGACGGGACAGGGGCCATATATTTT | CASSLDGTGAIYF | TRBD1 | TRBJ1-3 | . | TRBV12-3/TRBV12-4
TGTGCCAGCAGGGGCCGTGGGGGGGAGACCCAGTACTTC | CASRGRGGETQYF | . | TRBJ2-5 | . | TRBV12-3/TRBV12-4
TGCAGCGTCGGACAGGGATCGTGGGAGCAGTACTTC | CSVGQGSWEQYF | TRBD1 | TRBJ2-7 | . | TRBV29-1
TGTGCCAGCAGCTGGGATAAGGGAGGGTACACAGATACGCAGTATTTT | CASSWDKGGYTDTQYF | TRBD2 | TRBJ2-3 | once | TRBV7-9
TGTGCCAGTAGTATTGGCGAGACAGGGGGCTTCTTAAATCAGCCCCAGCATTTT | CASSIGETGGFLNQPQHF | TRBD1 | TRBJ1-5 | . | TRBV19
TGTGCCAGCAGTGACAAACTAGGGACTTACGAGCAGTACTTC | CASSDKLGTYEQYF | . | TRBJ2-7 | . | TRBV6-1
TGTGCCAGCAGCACCACTAGCGGGGGGACCCCCTACAATGAGCAGTTCTTC | CASSTTSGGTPYNEQFF | TRBD2 | TRBJ2-1 | . | TRBV11-2
TGTGCCAGCAGCTCGAGCAACAATGAGCAGTTCTTC | CASSSSNNEQFF | . | TRBJ2-1 | . | TRBV7-9
TGCGCCAGCAGCCAAGATGAGGCCACGGAGCAAGAGACCCAGTACTTC | CASSQDEATEQETQYF | . | TRBJ2-5 | . | TRBV4-1
TGTGCCAGCAGTGGATCTACTAGCACAGATACGCAGTATTTT | CASSGSTSTDTQYF | . | TRBJ2-3 | once | TRBV25-1
TGTGCCACCCTGGGGACAGAGAACACTGAAGCTTTCTTT | CATLGTENTEAFF | TRBD1 | TRBJ1-1 | . | TRBV6-5
TGTGCCAGCAGCCATCTGGGACTAGCGGGATTCTACAATGAGCAGTTCTTC | CASSHLGLAGFYNEQFF | TRBD2 | TRBJ2-1 | . | TRBV14
TGTGCCAGCAGTTACCGGGCAGGGACCTACAATGAGCAGTTCTTC | CASSYRAGTYNEQFF | . | TRBJ2-1 | once | TRBV6-2/TRBV6-3
TGTGCCAGCAGTCGGGACAGGAACTACGAGCAGTACTTC | CASSRDRNYEQYF | TRBD1 | TRBJ2-7 | . | TRBV5-4
TGTGCCAGCAGACCAGGGAATAGCAATCAGCCCCAGCATTTT | CASRPGNSNQPQHF | . | TRBJ1-5 | . | TRBV27
TGTGCCAGCAGTGAAACAGGGGTAACCTACGAGCAGTACTTC | CASSETGVTYEQYF | TRBD1 | TRBJ2-7 | . | TRBV2
TGTGCCAGTAGTAGCCCCGGGACAGGGTCAGATACGCAGTATTTT | CASSSPGTGSDTQYF | TRBD1 | TRBJ2-3 | . | TRBV19
TGCGCCAGCAGCCAGCAGGGTATTGGCTATGGCTACACCTTC | CASSQQGIGYGYTF | . | TRBJ1-2 | . | TRBV4-1
TGTGCCAGCAGTCCCCTCCAACAAAATCTAGCGGGGAATTTCTACAATGAGCAGTTCTTC | CASSPLQQNLAGNFYNEQFF | TRBD2 | TRBJ2-1 | . | TRBV6-6
TGTGCCAGCAGCTCGGGAGCATACGAGCAGTACTTC | CASSSGAYEQYF | . | TRBJ2-7 | . | TRBV5-5
TGTGCCAGCAGCCAAGCCCTGACAGGTTCTTCTGGAAACACCATATATTTT | CASSQALTGSSGNTIYF | . | TRBJ1-3 | . | TRBV3-1/TRBV3-2
TGCGCCAGCAGCAGGGGGACGAATCGGGACTATGGCTACACCTTC | CASSRGTNRDYGYTF | . | TRBJ1-2 | . | TRBV5-1
TGTGCCAGCAGTGACAGGGTTGGTCGAGTGGAGACCCAGTACTTC | CASSDRVGRVETQYF | . | TRBJ2-5 | once | TRBV6-1
TGTGCTAGCAGCCAGAACAGGGACAATGAGCAGTTCTTC | CASSQNRDNEQFF | . | TRBJ2-1 | . | TRBV7-7
TGTGCCAGCAGCCCGTCGGGGGTAGCGGGACACTACGAGCAGTACTTC | CASSPSGVAGHYEQYF | TRBD2 | TRBJ2-7 | . | TRBV14
TGTGCCAGCCTGCGTCACGAGCAGTACTTC | CASLRHEQYF | . | TRBJ2-7 | . | TRBV6-5
TGTGCCAGCAGTCCGACCCCGCAGGGGAGGGATGGCTACACCTTC | CASSPTPQGRDGYTF | . | TRBJ1-2 | . | TRBV2
TGTGCCAGCAGCCCCAGGACAGGGTCCACCGGGGAGCTGTTTTTT | CASSPRTGSTGELFF | TRBD1 | TRBJ2-2 | . | TRBV11-2
TGTGCCAGCAGCCCAACGGCCCTAGCGGACCTCTACAATGAGCAGTTCTTC | CASSPTALADLYNEQFF | TRBD2 | TRBJ2-1 | . | TRBV9
TGTGCCAGCAGTCCCGGGTGGGGAGTGGGAAACACCATATATTTT | CASSPGWGVGNTIYF | . | TRBJ1-3 | . | TRBV27
TGTGCCAGCAGTTACTCTCTCCGACAGGGGCGAGGGAGCAATCAGCCCCAGCATTTT | CASSYSLRQGRGSNQPQHF | TRBD1 | TRBJ1-5 | . | TRBV6-2/TRBV6-3
TGTGCCAGTAGTTCGGAAGACAGGGGTCGCTATGGCTACACCTTC | CASSSEDRGRYGYTF | TRBD1 | TRBJ1-2 | . | TRBV19
TGTGCCAGCAGCGGTACCCCGGGACACCTCCGATCCTACAATGAGCAGTTCTTC | CASSGTPGHLRSYNEQFF | . | TRBJ2-1 | . | TRBV5-6
TGCAGCGTTGAAGGGGGGGGCGGCGCCCCCTACGAGCAGTACTTC | CSVEGGGGAPYEQYF | . | TRBJ2-7 | . | TRBV29-1
TGTGCCAGTAGTACAACGATTCGGGGGGCTCAGCCCCAGCATTTT | CASSTTIRGAQPQHF | . | TRBJ1-5 | . | TRBV19
TGTGCCAGCAGCTTAGCGGGACAGGGTAGAAATTCACCCCTCCACTTT | CASSLAGQGRNSPLHF | TRBD1 | TRBJ1-6 | . | TRBV7-2
TGTGCCAGCAGTGAACGGGTCCTAACTGAAGCTTTCTTT | CASSERVLTEAFF | . | TRBJ1-1 | . | TRBV2
TGTGCCACCCGGGATCCGAGCTATGGCTACACCTTC | CATRDPSYGYTF | . | TRBJ1-2 | . | TRBV6-4
TGTGCCAGCTCACCTTCCAGGAACTATGGCTACACCTTC | CASSPSRNYGYTF | . | TRBJ1-2 | . | TRBV18
TGTGCCACCCGTAGCGGGGGAGCCTGGGGGGAAACCCAGTACTTC | CATRSGGAWGETQYF | TRBD2 | TRBJ2-5 | few | TRBV10-3
TGCGCCAGCAGCCTGGGGGCGACAGGGATAGATGAGCAGTTCTTC | CASSLGATGIDEQFF | TRBD1 | TRBJ2-1 | few | TRBV4-1
TGTGCCAGCTCACCGACCCCAGGGTCAAATTCACCCCTCCACTTT | CASSPTPGSNSPLHF | . | TRBJ1-6 | . | TRBV18
TGTGCCAGCAGTTCACCGACTACTAGCGGGCCATTCTCCCCCTACGAGCAGTACTTC | CASSSPTTSGPFSPYEQYF | TRBD2 | TRBJ2-7 | . | TRBV7-9
TGTGCCAGCAGCCAGAATCCGGGACAGGGCTACGAGCAGTACTTC | CASSQNPGQGYEQYF | TRBD1 | TRBJ2-7 | . | TRBV14
TGTGCCAGCTCACCGGGACAGGGCCCTCATGACTACACCTTC | CASSPGQGPHDYTF | TRBD1 | TRBJ1-2 | . | TRBV18
TGTGCCATCAGTGAGTCGGGTAGGGGACAGAAAAACAATGAGCAGTTCTTC | CAISESGRGQKNNEQFF | TRBD1 | TRBJ2-1 | . | TRBV10-3
TGTGCCAGCAGCTTAAACGCCATGAACGGTGAAGCTTTCTTT | CASSLNAMNGEAFF | . | TRBJ1-1 | . | TRBV7-9
TGTGCCTGGAGTGGGCAGAACCCGTACGAGCAGTACTTC | CAWSGQNPYEQYF | . | TRBJ2-7 | . | TRBV30
TGTGCCAGCTCACCGTGGGATTCTAGCGGGGGGAACACCGGGGAGCTGTTTTTT | CASSPWDSSGGNTGELFF | TRBD2 | TRBJ2-2 | . | TRBV18
TGTGCCAGCAGCTTTTGGGCGTCTGGGGCCAACGTCCTGACTTTC | CASSFWASGANVLTF | . | TRBJ2-6 | . | TRBV7-2